Presented here are 13 T cell receptor beta chains from one specimen sequenced in a study of T cell changes during pregnancy in multiple sclerosis. Measured with immunoSEQ multiplex PCR; TCRdb has only the in-frame clones, and not every one. The sample lists around 57,000 clones; 91% were seen once. The source was peripheral blood, collected in the third trimester of pregnancy. These receptors were obtained from a female donor in good health, enrolled as a control in a pregnancy study.

The table lists this clone with a count of one. The J gene is TRBJ1-1, the V gene TRBV15; 10 bases match TRBD1. Trimming cost V 5 bases and J 5 bases; bases outside gene matches: 5. This CDR3 has 14 residues. Germline V gene sequence: CDR1 LNHNV, CDR2 YYDKDF (reference sequence). The CDR3 region is CATSVRDRGTEAFF. In DNA form, the CDR3 reads TGTGCCACCAGCGTCCGGGACAGGGGAACTGAAGCTTTCTTT.

The genes are TRBV11-1 and TRBJ1-1, with D possibly matching TRBD1 (5 bases). Germline CDR1 reads SGHAT; CDR2 reads FQDESV (reference sequence). V was trimmed by 6 bases and J by 4 bases, leaving 12 bases between them. This CDR3 contains 13 residues. The DNA of the CDR3 is TGTGCCAGCAGGGCCATGCAGGGCACTGAAGCTTTCTTT. It translates to CASRAMQGTEAFF.

This chain uses TRBV13 with TRBJ2-2; 12 nucleotides line up with TRBD2. Per the germline V gene, CDR1 is PRHDT and CDR2 is FYEKMQ (reference sequence). V lost 5 bases to trimming and J lost 1 base; unmatched junction nucleotides: 5. The CDR3 loop spans 17 amino acids. The CDR3 DNA follows: TGTGCCAGCAGCCCGACGGGACTAGCGGGGAACACCGGGGAGCTGTTTTTT. Its protein is CASSPTGLAGNTGELFF.

The rearrangement links TRBV2 to TRBJ2-5; D might be TRBD1 (5 bases). Germline V gives CDR1 SNHLY, CDR2 FYNNEI. CDR3 length: 15 amino acids. V was pared by 8 bases and J by 5 bases, with 21 bases between. This CDR3 is CASGSTEPGSETQYF. The CDR3 region has the DNA TGTGCCAGCGGCTCGACTGAGCCAGGGTCGGAGACCCAGTACTTC.

This rearrangement joins TRBV5-5 to TRBJ1-2; 7 bases align to TRBD1. The CDR3 has 15 residues. V lost 3 bases to trimming and J lost 3 bases; unmatched junction nucleotides: 8. The germline gives CDR1 SGHKS, CDR2 YYEKEE (reference sequence). The DNA of the CDR3 is TGTGCCAGCAGCTGGGACAGCTGGGGTGACTATGGCTACACCTTC. Translation: CASSWDSWGDYGYTF.

The chain couples TRBV28 to TRBJ1-3; 10 bases agree with TRBD1. The J segment lost 4 bases and the V segment lost 7 bases, leaving 7 bases of the junction unmatched. This CDR3 region has 15 residues. CDR1 MDHEN and CDR2 SYDVKM come from the germline V gene. The CDR3 region is CASIPGTGAGNTIYF. The DNA of the CDR3 is TGTGCCAGCATCCCGGGGACAGGGGCGGGAAACACCATATATTTT.

The chain carries TRBV6-6 and TRBJ1-1; D may be TRBD1 (5 bases). Trimming took off 2 bases at V and 6 bases at J, with 13 bases between the two ends. Germline CDR1 is MNHNY and CDR2 is SVGAGI (reference sequence). The CDR3 runs 14 residues. The CDR3 DNA sequence: TGTGCCAGCAGTTACCGGCAGGGTGGGGCTGAAGCTTTCTTT. Its protein is CASSYRQGGAEAFF.

The chain carries TRBV9 and TRBJ2-1, with TRBD2 matching 7 bases. Germline values: CDR1 SGDLS, CDR2 YYNGEE. The CDR3 loop spans 17 amino acids. V shed 0 bases and J 4 bases; nucleotides not matched to a gene: 10. CDR3: CASSVGGSGKFYNEQFF. In nucleotides, the CDR3 is TGTGCCAGCAGCGTAGGAGGGAGCGGGAAGTTTTACAATGAGCAGTTCTTC.

This chain joins TRBV25-1 and TRBJ1-1; D gene uncertain. Trimming stripped 6 bases from V and 5 bases from J, with 7 bases between. The CDR3 sequence is 11 residues long. Germline-derived CDR1 and CDR2 are MGHDK and SYGVNS. The CDR3 reads CASRWLTEAFF. The DNA for the CDR3 is TGTGCCAGCAGGTGGCTTACTGAAGCTTTCTTT.

This sequence joins TRBV7-6 and TRBJ2-7; 10 nucleotides line up with TRBD1. Trimming cost V 5 bases and J 3 bases; bases outside gene matches: 7. Germline lookup yields CDR1 SGHVS and CDR2 FNYEAQ. The CDR3 has 15 residues. The CDR3 here is CASSPPGQGYYEQYF. Here the CDR3 DNA reads TGTGCCAGCAGCCCCCCGGGACAGGGGTACTACGAGCAGTACTTC.

J is TRBJ2-7 and V is TRBV6-5, with 7 bases lining up with TRBD2. Germline assignment: CDR1 MNHEY and CDR2 SVGAGI. CDR3 length: 15 residues. The junction had 8 bases not matched to a gene; V was cut back by 6 bases and J by 0 bases. DNA of the CDR3: TGTGCCAGCAGACTAGCGAGCCTTTACTCCTACGAGCAGTACTTC. Its protein product is CASRLASLYSYEQYF.

The genes are TRBV5-6 and TRBJ1-2; D is possibly TRBD1 (6 bases). The CDR3 consists of 14 residues. Trimming took 5 bases from V and 5 from J, leaving 16 bases between them. Per the germline V gene, CDR1 is SGHDT and CDR2 is YYEEEE. CDR3 bases: TGTGCCAGCAGTTTTGCTACACAGGGTTATGGCTACACCTTC. This codes for CASSFATQGYGYTF. The whole variable domain, filled in from reference TRBV5-6 and TRBJ1-2, reads DAGVTQSPTHLIKTRGQQVTLRCSPKSGHDTVSWYQQALGQGPQFIFQYYEEEERQRGNFPDRFSGHQFPNYSSELNVNALLLGDSALYLCASSFATQGYGYTFGSGTRLTVV.

The chain recombines TRBV6-5 with TRBJ1-2, with TRBD1 as a possible D gene (6 bases). CDR3 length: 15 residues. The V and J ends lost 3 bases and 2 bases respectively, with 13 bases between them. From germline, CDR1 is MNHEY and CDR2 SVGAGI. The CDR3 DNA is TGTGCCAGCAGTTATCACGACAGGTCCAACTATGGCTACACCTTC. This codes for CASSYHDRSNYGYTF.